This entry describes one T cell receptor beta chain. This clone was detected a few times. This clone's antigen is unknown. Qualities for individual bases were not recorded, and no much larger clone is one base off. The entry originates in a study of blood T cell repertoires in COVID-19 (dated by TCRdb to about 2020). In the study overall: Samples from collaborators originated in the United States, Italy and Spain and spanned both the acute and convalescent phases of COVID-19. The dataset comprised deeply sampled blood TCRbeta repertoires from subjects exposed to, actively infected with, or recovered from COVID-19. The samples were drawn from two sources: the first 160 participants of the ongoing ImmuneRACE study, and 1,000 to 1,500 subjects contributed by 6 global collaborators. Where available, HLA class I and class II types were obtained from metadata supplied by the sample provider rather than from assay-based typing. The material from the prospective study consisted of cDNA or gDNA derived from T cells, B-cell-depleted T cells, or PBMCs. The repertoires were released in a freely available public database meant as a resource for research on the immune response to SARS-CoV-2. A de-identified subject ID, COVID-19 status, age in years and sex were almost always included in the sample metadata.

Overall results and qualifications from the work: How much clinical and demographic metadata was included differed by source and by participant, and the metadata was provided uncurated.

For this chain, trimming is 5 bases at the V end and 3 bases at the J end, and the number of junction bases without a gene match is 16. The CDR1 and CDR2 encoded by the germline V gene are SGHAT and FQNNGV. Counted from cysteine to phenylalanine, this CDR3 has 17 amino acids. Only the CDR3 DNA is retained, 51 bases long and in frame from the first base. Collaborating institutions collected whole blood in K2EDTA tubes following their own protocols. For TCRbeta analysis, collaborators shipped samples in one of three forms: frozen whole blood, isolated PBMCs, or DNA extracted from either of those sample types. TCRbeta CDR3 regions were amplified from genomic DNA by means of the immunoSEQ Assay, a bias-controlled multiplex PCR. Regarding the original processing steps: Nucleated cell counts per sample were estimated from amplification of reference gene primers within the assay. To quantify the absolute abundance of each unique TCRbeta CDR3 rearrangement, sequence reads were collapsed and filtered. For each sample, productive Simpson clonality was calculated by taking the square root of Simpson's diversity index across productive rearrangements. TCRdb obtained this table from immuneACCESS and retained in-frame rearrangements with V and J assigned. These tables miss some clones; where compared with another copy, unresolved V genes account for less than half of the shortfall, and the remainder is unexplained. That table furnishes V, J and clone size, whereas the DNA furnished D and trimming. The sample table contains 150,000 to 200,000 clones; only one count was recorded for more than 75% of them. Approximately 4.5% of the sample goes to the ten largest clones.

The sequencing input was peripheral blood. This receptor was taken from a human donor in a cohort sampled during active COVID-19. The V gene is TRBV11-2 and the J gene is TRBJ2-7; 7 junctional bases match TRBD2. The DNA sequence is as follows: TGTGCCAGCAGCCCGCTGGATGGCGGGAGAGAGAACTACGAGCAGTACTTC. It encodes CASSPLDGGRENYEQYF. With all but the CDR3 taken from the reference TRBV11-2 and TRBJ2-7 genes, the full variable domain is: EAGVAQSPRYKIIEKRQSVAFWCNPISGHATLYWYQQILGQGPKLLIQFQNNGVVDDSQLPKDRFSAERLKGVDSTLKIQPAKLEDSAVYLCASSPLDGGRENYEQYFGPGTRLTVT.